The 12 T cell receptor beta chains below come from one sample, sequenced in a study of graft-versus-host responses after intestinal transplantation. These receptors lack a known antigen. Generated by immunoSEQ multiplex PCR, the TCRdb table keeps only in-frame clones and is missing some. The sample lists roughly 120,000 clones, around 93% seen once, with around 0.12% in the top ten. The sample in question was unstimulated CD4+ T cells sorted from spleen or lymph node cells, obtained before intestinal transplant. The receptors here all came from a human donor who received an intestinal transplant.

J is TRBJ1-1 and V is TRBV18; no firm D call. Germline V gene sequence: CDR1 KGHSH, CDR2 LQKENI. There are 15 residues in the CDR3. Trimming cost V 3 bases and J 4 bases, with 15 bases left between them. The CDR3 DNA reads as TGTGCCAGCTCACCCCCGTACAGTGCGATCACTGAAGCTTTCTTT. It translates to CASSPPYSAITEAFF.

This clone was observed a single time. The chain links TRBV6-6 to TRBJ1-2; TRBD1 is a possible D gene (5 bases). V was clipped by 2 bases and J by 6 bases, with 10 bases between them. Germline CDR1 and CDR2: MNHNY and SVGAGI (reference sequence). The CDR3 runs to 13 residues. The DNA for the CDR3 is TGTGCCAGCAGTTACGAGCTGGGGGATGGCTACACCTTC. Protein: CASSYELGDGYTF.

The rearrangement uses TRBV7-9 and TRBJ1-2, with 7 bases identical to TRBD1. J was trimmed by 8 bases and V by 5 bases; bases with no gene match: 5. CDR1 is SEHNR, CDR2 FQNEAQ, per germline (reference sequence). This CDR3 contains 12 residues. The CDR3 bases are TGTGCCAGCAGCCGACAGGGTGGCGGCTACACCTTC. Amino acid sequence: CASSRQGGGYTF. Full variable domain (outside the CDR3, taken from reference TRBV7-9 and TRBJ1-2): DTGVSQNPRHKITKRGQNVTFRCDPISEHNRLYWYRQTLGQGPEFLTYFQNEAQLEKSRLLSDRFSAERPKGSFSTLEIQRTEQGDSAMYLCASSRQGGGYTFGSGTRLTVV.

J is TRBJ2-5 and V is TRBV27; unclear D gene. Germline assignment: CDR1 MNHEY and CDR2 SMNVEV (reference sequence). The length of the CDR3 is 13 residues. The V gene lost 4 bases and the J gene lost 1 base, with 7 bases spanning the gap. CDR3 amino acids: CASSSRFQETQYF. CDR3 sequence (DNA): TGTGCCAGCAGTTCGCGATTCCAAGAGACCCAGTACTTC.

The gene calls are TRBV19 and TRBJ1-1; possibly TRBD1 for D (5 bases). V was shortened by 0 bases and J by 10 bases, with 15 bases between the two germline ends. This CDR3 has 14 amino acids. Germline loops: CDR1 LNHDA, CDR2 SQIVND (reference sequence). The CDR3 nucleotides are TGTGCCAGTAGTATAGACCGCGGTTGGGGCGGAGCTTTCTTT. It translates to CASSIDRGWGGAFF. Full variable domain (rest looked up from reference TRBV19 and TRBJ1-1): DGGITQSPKYLFRKEGQNVTLSCEQNLNHDAMYWYRQDPGQGLRLIYYSQIVNDFQKGDIAEGYSVSREKKESFPLTVTSAQKNPTAFYLCASSIDRGWGGAFFGQGTRLTVV.

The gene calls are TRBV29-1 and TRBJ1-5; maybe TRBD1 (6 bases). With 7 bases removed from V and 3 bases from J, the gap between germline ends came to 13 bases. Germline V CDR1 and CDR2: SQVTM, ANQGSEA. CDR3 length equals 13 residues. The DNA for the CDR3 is TGCAGCGCTCAGGGGTTTCCCAATCAGCCCCAGCATTTT. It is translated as CSAQGFPNQPQHF.

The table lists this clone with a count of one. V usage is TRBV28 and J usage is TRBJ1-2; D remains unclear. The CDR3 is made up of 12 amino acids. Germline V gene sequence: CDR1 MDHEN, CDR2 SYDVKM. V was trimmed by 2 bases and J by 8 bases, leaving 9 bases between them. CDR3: CASSLRPSGYTF. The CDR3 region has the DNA TGTGCCAGCAGTTTACGGCCGTCGGGCTACACCTTC.

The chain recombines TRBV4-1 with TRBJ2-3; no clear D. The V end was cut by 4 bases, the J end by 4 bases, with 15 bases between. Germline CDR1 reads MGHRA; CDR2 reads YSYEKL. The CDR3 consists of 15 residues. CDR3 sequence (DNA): TGCGCCAGCAGCCCCTTGGGTCTCCGACCAGATACGCAGTATTTT. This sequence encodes CASSPLGLRPDTQYF.

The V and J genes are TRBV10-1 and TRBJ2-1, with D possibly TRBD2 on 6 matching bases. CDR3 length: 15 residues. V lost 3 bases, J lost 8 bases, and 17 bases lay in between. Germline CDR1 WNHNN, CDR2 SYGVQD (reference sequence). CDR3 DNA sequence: TGCGCCAGCAGTGACCTAAGGGGACTCAACCATGAGCAGTTCTTC. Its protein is CASSDLRGLNHEQFF.

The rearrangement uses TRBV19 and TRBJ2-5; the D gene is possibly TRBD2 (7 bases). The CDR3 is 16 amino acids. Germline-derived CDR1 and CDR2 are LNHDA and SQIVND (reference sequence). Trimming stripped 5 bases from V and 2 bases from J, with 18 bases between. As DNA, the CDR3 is TGTGCCAGTAGTCCTACGGGGGGCGGCAGGCAAGAGACCCAGTACTTC. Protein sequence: CASSPTGGGRQETQYF.

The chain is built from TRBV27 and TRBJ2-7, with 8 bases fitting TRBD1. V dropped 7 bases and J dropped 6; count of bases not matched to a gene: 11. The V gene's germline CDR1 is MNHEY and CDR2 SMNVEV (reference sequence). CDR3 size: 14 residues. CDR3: CASISIRGQGEQYF. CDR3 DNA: TGTGCCAGCATCAGCATCAGGGGGCAGGGCGAGCAGTACTTC.

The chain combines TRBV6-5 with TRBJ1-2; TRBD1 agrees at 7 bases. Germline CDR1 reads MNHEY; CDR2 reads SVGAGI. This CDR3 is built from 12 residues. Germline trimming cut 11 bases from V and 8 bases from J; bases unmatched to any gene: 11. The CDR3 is CASGLRGKGYTF. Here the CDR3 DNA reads TGTGCCTCGGGGCTCAGGGGGAAGGGCTACACCTTC.